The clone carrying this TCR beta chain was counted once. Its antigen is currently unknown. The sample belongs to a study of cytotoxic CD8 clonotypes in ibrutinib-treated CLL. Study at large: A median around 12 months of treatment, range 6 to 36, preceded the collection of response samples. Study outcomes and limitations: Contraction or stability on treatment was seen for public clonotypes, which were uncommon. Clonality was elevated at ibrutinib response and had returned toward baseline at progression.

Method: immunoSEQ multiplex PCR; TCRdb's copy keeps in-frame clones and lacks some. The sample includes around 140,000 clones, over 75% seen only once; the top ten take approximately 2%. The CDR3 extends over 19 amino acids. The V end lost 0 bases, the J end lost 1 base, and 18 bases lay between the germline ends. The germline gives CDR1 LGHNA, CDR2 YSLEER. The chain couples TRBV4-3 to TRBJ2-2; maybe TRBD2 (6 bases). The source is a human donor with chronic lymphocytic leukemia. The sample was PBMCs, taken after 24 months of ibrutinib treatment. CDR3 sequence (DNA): TGCGCCAGCAGCCAAGAAGTCCGGCTTTGGCGGGAGAACACCGGGGAGCTGTTTTTT. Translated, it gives CASSQEVRLWRENTGELFF.